Each of the 14 T cell receptor beta chains below was sequenced from the same sample in a study of CD8 T cells in Susac syndrome. With random hexamers, about 0.5 to 1 ug RNA was reverse transcribed. TCRdb fed the immunoSEQ multiplex PCR reads into MiXCR, producing one record per CDR3 protein. This table holds roughly 140,000 distinct CDR3 sequences, roughly 95% found once. Material for sequencing was CD8+ T cells from PBMCs. These TCRs come from a human donor with multiple sclerosis.

CDR3 DNA sequence: TGTGCCAGCAGTTTCCGGAGGGGGGGCACTGAAGCTTTCTTT. Protein sequence: CASSFRRGGTEAFF. The chain joins TRBV27 to TRBJ1-1; D is possibly TRBD1 (6 bases). The CDR3 spans 14 residues. With 3 bases removed from V and 4 bases from J, the gap between germline ends came to 12 bases. Germline CDR1 MNHEY, CDR2 SMNVEV (reference sequence).

This chain uses TRBV20-1 with TRBJ2-3, with a weak D call TRBD1 (6 bases). Germline CDR1 is DFQATT and CDR2 is SNEGSKA (reference sequence). V gave up 6 bases and J gave up 0 bases, with 10 bases separating them. This CDR3 spans 13 amino acids. For the CDR3, the DNA is TGCAGTGCCACTGACAGGAGCACAGATACGCAGTATTTT. Amino acids: CSATDRSTDTQYF.

The gene calls are TRBV30 and TRBJ2-2; no clear D gene. Germline V gene lookup returns CDR1 GTSNPN and CDR2 SVGIG (reference sequence). V was shortened by 5 bases and J by 1 base, with 5 bases between the two germline ends. The CDR3 is made up of 12 amino acids. The DNA of the CDR3 is TGTGCCTGGGCAATGAACACCGGGGAGCTGTTTTTT. Protein product: CAWAMNTGELFF.

This chain links TRBV9 with TRBJ1-2, with 9 nucleotides matching TRBD1. This CDR3 is 15 amino acids long. V lost 2 bases to trimming and J lost 2 bases; unmatched junction nucleotides: 4. The V gene's germline CDR1 is SGDLS and CDR2 YYNGEE. The CDR3 DNA follows: TGTGCCAGCAGCGTTGGACAGGGGCCAAACTATGGCTACACCTTC. This sequence encodes CASSVGQGPNYGYTF.

The chain recombines TRBV29-1 with TRBJ2-1; 10 bases fit TRBD2. The CDR3 extends over 16 amino acids. The V gene end was trimmed by 3 bases and the J gene end by 12 bases; junction bases not matched to a gene: 17. The germline V gene has CDR1 SQVTM and CDR2 ANQGSEA. CDR3 sequence reads: CSVDGITSGEWARQFF. The CDR3 region has the DNA TGCAGCGTTGATGGGATAACTAGCGGGGAGTGGGCTCGGCAGTTCTTC.

The chain has TRBV15 and TRBJ1-5, with D maybe TRBD1 (6 bases). The length of the CDR3 is 15 residues. V shed 0 bases and J shed 5 bases, with 11 bases lying between them. Germline V gene lookup returns CDR1 LNHNV and CDR2 YYDKDF (reference sequence). The DNA for the CDR3 is TGTGCCACCAGCAGAGATCCAGGGGTGCATCAGCCCCAGCATTTT. Its protein product is CATSRDPGVHQPQHF.

The rearrangement links TRBV27 to TRBJ2-4; TRBD1 or TRBD2 may be the D gene (5 bases each). The CDR3 extends over 16 amino acids. The V end lost 4 bases, the J end lost 3 bases, and 16 bases lay between the germline ends. Germline loops: CDR1 MNHEY, CDR2 SMNVEV (reference sequence). CDR3 DNA sequence: TGTGCCAGCAGTTGGAGGAGAGGGGAAGGCAAAAACATTCAGTACTTC. Encoded protein: CASSWRRGEGKNIQYF.

The chain couples TRBV29-1 to TRBJ1-2; TRBD1 agrees at 7 bases. The CDR3 loop spans 15 amino acids. CDR1 and CDR2 (germline): SQVTM, ANQGSEA. Trimming cost V 3 bases and J 2 bases; bases outside gene matches: 9. The CDR3 DNA sequence: TGCAGCGTTGAGGATAGGGACAGACTGAACTATGGCTACACCTTC. Translating gives CSVEDRDRLNYGYTF.

This chain connects TRBV6-6 to TRBJ2-1; 13 nucleotides agree with TRBD2. J gave up 8 bases and V 0 bases, and 4 bases lay outside the gene matches. CDR1 and CDR2 from the germline V gene are MNHNY and SVGAGI (reference sequence). The CDR3 length is 16 residues. The CDR3 here is CASSYSLAGGPDEQFF. CDR3 DNA: TGTGCCAGCAGTTACTCACTAGCGGGGGGGCCGGATGAGCAGTTCTTC.

The chain joins TRBV19 to TRBJ1-5; D is undetermined. Per germline, CDR1 LNHDA and CDR2 SQIVND (reference sequence). This CDR3 has 11 residues. The ends were cut back, 3 bases at V and 9 bases at J, with 6 bases in the middle. The CDR3 loop reads CASSMDSPQHF. The CDR3 DNA reads TGTGCCAGTAGTATGGACTCGCCCCAGCATTTT.

This clonotype was recorded at least ten times. The chain uses TRBV12-3 or TRBV12-4 and TRBJ2-3; D unresolved. Deletions cut 1 base from V and 5 bases from J, with 1 base between. CDR3 length: 11 amino acids. Written as DNA, the CDR3 is TGTGCCAGCAGTTTAGGAGATACGCAGTATTTT. This gives the protein CASSLGDTQYF.

The chain uses TRBV25-1 and TRBJ1-2, with 9 bases matching TRBD1. V dropped 10 bases and J dropped 6; count of bases not matched to a gene: 9. From germline, CDR1 is MGHDK and CDR2 SYGVNS. CDR3 length equals 13 residues. The chain's CDR3 is CATAGWTGDGYTF. CDR3 sequence (DNA): TGTGCCACCGCCGGTTGGACAGGGGATGGCTACACCTTC.

The chain combines TRBV12-3 or TRBV12-4 with TRBJ2-1; D is possibly TRBD1 (5 bases). CDR3 length: 14 amino acids. Trimming removed 5 bases at V and 7 bases at J, with 15 bases between. DNA for the CDR3: TGTGCCAGCAGTAGGCGTAGGGGTTCGAATGAGCAGTTCTTC. It is translated as CASSRRRGSNEQFF.

This clonotype came up once. This chain connects TRBV20-1 to TRBJ2-7, with 9 nucleotides matching TRBD1. With 4 bases clipped from V and 2 bases from J, the junction kept 3 bases outside the gene matches. Germline V gene sequence: CDR1 DFQATT, CDR2 SNEGSKA (reference sequence). This CDR3 contains 13 residues. CDR3 coding DNA: TGCAGTGCTACGGACAGGGGTGCCTACGAGCAGTACTTC. It is translated as CSATDRGAYEQYF.